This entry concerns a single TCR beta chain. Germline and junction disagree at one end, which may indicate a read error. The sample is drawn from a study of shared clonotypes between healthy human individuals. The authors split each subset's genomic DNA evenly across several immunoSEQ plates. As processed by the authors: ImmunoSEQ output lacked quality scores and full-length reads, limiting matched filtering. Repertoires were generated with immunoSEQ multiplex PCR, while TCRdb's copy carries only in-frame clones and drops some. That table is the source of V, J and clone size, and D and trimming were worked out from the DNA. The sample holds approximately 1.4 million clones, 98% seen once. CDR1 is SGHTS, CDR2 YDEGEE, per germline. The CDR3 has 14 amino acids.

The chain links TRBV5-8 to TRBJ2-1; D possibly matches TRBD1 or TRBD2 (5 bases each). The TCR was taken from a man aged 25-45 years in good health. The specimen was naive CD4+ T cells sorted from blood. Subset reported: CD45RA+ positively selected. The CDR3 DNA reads TGTGCCAGCAGCTTGGGGGGAGCGGACAAAGAGCAGTTCTTC. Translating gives CASSLGGADKEQFF.